This TCR beta chain was documented in a study of T cells in Graves' hyperthyroidism and ophthalmopathy. TCR beta CDR3 region amplification was performed from RNA transcripts. In the first-round RT-PCR of the TCR CDR3, the HTBI primer set was used. TCRdb itself ran the multiplex PCR reads through MiXCR, one entry per CDR3 protein. The sample lists more than 500,000 distinct CDR3 sequences; around 16% were seen once. As for this clonotype: This could be a read error, since a much larger clone is one nucleotide away.

Each diagnosis drew on symptoms, thyroxine, TRAb, thyroid ultrasound and orbital computed tomography findings. This CDR3 contains 15 residues. Germline CDR1 MNHEY, CDR2 SMNVEV (reference sequence). The V end was cut by 8 bases, the J end by 4 bases, with 18 bases between. Sequencing used blood. This sequence was found in a woman between 25 and 40 years old with Graves' hyperthyroidism. This chain connects TRBV27 to TRBJ1-5, with unresolved D. In DNA form, the CDR3 reads TGTGCCAGCCGACGAGGAGGGAGAGCGAATCAGCCCCAGCATTTT. Translated, it gives CASRRGGRANQPQHF.